This entry lists 26 T cell receptor beta chains sequenced from one sample in a study of T cells in Graves' hyperthyroidism and ophthalmopathy (dated by TCRdb to the late 2010s). Library construction relied on multiplex PCR. TCRdb lists the instrument as Illumina HiSeq 2000. Amplification of TCR beta CDR3 regions was carried out from RNA transcripts. For the first round of RT-PCR on the TCR CDR3, the HTBI primer set was used together with the Qiagen OneStep RT-PCR kit. TCRdb handled the public reads itself, with Q25 trimming in fastp and clone calling in MiXCR, and kept productive beta chains. Records with the same CDR3 protein are collapsed into one entry carrying the most frequent genes and DNA. Counted in this sample were a few hundred thousand distinct CDR3 sequences; roughly 15% of them appeared once. 5% to 6% of the sample is held by the ten biggest clonotypes. Input material: blood. The source of these receptors is a woman under 30 with Graves' hyperthyroidism.

The table lists this clonotype with many counts. The chain is built from TRBV6-2 or TRBV6-3 and TRBJ2-2, with 10 bases matching TRBD2. This CDR3 is built from 14 residues. CDR1 and CDR2 from the germline V gene are MNHEY and SVGEGT. Trimming took 8 bases from V and 7 from J; bases not matched to a gene: 7. The CDR3 is CASRLAGEIGELFF. The CDR3 nucleotides read TGTGCCAGCCGGCTAGCGGGAGAGATCGGGGAGCTGTTTTTT.

The genes are TRBV27 and TRBJ1-6, with TRBD1 matching over 8 bases. This CDR3 contains 16 residues. The germline gives CDR1 MNHEY, CDR2 SMNVEV (reference sequence). V lost 3 bases, J lost 7 bases, and 8 bases stayed unmatched. The CDR3 nucleotides read TGTGCCAGCAGTTTGGGGGGACAGGTTTCCAATTCACCCCTCCACTTT. Translating it yields CASSLGGQVSNSPLHF.

This clonotype has a count of ten or more. The chain joins TRBV6-5 to TRBJ1-1; D remains unclear. The CDR3 sequence is 14 residues long. The V end lost 2 bases, the J end lost 0 bases, and 7 bases lay between the germline ends. Looked up from germline, CDR1 is MNHEY and CDR2 is SVGAGI. CDR3 in amino acids: CASSYRSVNTEAFF. The CDR3 region has the DNA TGTGCCAGCAGTTACCGCAGCGTGAACACTGAAGCTTTCTTT.

J is TRBJ1-1 and V is TRBV9; D perhaps matches TRBD1 (6 bases). Germline V gives CDR1 SGDLS, CDR2 YYNGEE. The V end lost 0 bases, the J end lost 2 bases, and 14 bases lay between the germline ends. This CDR3 has 16 residues. This CDR3 is CASSVGGGGGNTEAFF. Written as DNA, the CDR3 is TGTGCCAGCAGCGTAGGGGGCGGGGGCGGCAACACTGAAGCTTTCTTT.

This clonotype was detected many times. This chain uses TRBV6-1 with TRBJ2-5; D not certain. V lost 5 bases to trimming and J lost 1 base, with 11 bases between them. Per the germline V gene, CDR1 is MNHNS and CDR2 is SASEGT. This CDR3 comprises 14 residues. CDR3 protein: CASSPLSVQETQYF. CDR3 coding DNA: TGTGCCAGCAGTCCTCTGAGCGTCCAAGAGACCCAGTACTTC.

This clonotype was picked up a small number of times. This chain connects TRBV5-4 to TRBJ2-7, with TRBD2 matching over 11 bases. The CDR3 totals 14 residues. Germline trimming cut 2 bases from V and 4 bases from J; bases unmatched to any gene: 2. Germline CDR1 is SGHNT and CDR2 is YYREEE (reference sequence). The CDR3 DNA reads TGTGCCAGCAGCTTTAGCGGGAGGGGGTACGAGCAGTACTTC. Its translation is CASSFSGRGYEQYF. Complete variable domain (other parts from reference TRBV5-4 and TRBJ2-7): ETGVTQSPTHLIKTRGQQVTLRCSSQSGHNTVSWYQQALGQGPQFIFQYYREEENGRGNFPPRFSGLQFPNYSSELNVNALELDDSALYLCASSFSGRGYEQYFGPGTRLTVT.

In this sample, this clonotype turned up many times. The J gene is TRBJ2-7, the V gene TRBV28; D is unclear. This CDR3 has 12 residues. The V and J ends lost 5 bases and 3 bases respectively, with 8 bases between them. The germline V gene encodes CDR1 MDHEN and CDR2 SYDVKM. The CDR3 loop is CASSRDIYEQYF. CDR3 sequence (DNA): TGTGCCAGCAGTCGAGACATCTACGAGCAGTACTTC.

This chain joins TRBV6-2 or TRBV6-3 and TRBJ1-5; no reliable D call. V shed 9 bases and J shed 9 bases, with 18 bases lying between them. Germline CDR1 is MNHEY and CDR2 is SVGEGT. The CDR3 covers 13 residues. CDR3 sequence (DNA): TGTGCCAGTAGTCCCCCCGGAAGCGGGCCCCAGCATTTT. This gives the protein CASSPPGSGPQHF.

This clonotype was found many times. This chain connects TRBV20-1 to TRBJ2-7, with 13 bases matching TRBD2. In germline, CDR1 is DFQATT, CDR2 SNEGSKA (reference sequence). The CDR3 is made up of 14 amino acids. The V and J ends lost 5 bases and 4 bases, in that order; junction bases with no gene match: 5. CDR3 DNA sequence: TGCAGTGCTCCGGGACTAGCGGGACTATACGAGCAGTACTTC. Protein product: CSAPGLAGLYEQYF.

This clonotype has at least ten counts. V gene TRBV12-3 or TRBV12-4 combines with J gene TRBJ2-1, with 9 bases aligning to TRBD2. V was pared by 6 bases and J by 8 bases, with 11 bases of the junction left unmatched. The CDR3 contains 15 residues. CDR3 residues: CASSDLAGSGDEQFF. CDR3 coding DNA: TGTGCCAGCAGCGATCTAGCGGGATCTGGGGATGAGCAGTTCTTC.

The chain carries TRBV4-2 and TRBJ2-3, with D unclear. The V gene's germline CDR1 is LGHNA and CDR2 YNFKEQ. Deletions cut 8 bases from V and 2 bases from J, with 11 bases between. CDR3 size: 13 residues. In DNA form, the CDR3 reads TGTGCCAGCGGGCCGTCGCTCACAGATACGCAGTATTTT. This translates into CASGPSLTDTQYF.

The V gene is TRBV27, the J gene TRBJ2-2; 8 bases are shared with TRBD1. V was pared by 6 bases and J by 6 bases, with 3 bases of the junction left unmatched. CDR3 length: 13 amino acids. Per germline, CDR1 MNHEY and CDR2 SMNVEV (reference sequence). The DNA for the CDR3 is TGTGCCAGCAGGCCAGGGGGCTCCGGGGAGCTGTTTTTT. This sequence encodes CASRPGGSGELFF.

This chain joins TRBV7-9 and TRBJ2-7; 11 positions agree with TRBD1. The CDR3 covers 13 residues. J was trimmed by 2 bases and V by 9 bases; bases with no gene match: 3. Per the germline V gene, CDR1 is SEHNR and CDR2 is FQNEAQ (reference sequence). CDR3 coding DNA: TGTGCCAGTGGGACAGGGGGACCCTACGAGCAGTACTTC. This codes for CASGTGGPYEQYF.

The chain recombines TRBV28 with TRBJ2-4; 11 bases are shared with TRBD2. The germline V gene has CDR1 MDHEN and CDR2 SYDVKM. This CDR3 has 19 amino acids. Losses at the gene ends were 2 bases for V and 1 base for J; bases not matched to a gene: 10. The CDR3 loop is CASSLGSSGRRGAKNIQYF. For the CDR3, the DNA is TGTGCCAGCAGTTTAGGGTCTAGCGGGAGGAGAGGTGCCAAAAACATTCAGTACTTC.

This clonotype appeared many times. The chain carries TRBV18 and TRBJ1-1; weak D call: TRBD1 (6 bases). Germline V lookup: CDR1 KGHSH, CDR2 LQKENI. The CDR3 is made up of 13 amino acids. V was cut by 1 base and J by 6 bases, with 9 bases left in between. The CDR3 spells CASSPQGESEAFF. The CDR3 DNA sequence: TGTGCCAGCTCACCACAGGGGGAATCTGAAGCTTTCTTT.

This clonotype was seen a handful of times. The CDR3: CASSPPTGVTGELFF. The CDR3 bases are TGTGCCAGCTCACCTCCAACAGGGGTCACCGGGGAGCTGTTTTTT. The chain is built from TRBV18 and TRBJ2-2, with 7 bases that match TRBD1. This CDR3 has 15 amino acids. V shed 3 bases and J 4 bases; nucleotides not matched to a gene: 5. Germline V gives CDR1 KGHSH, CDR2 LQKENI.

The chain couples TRBV19 to TRBJ1-5; D not resolved. This CDR3 comprises 16 residues. V lost 3 bases and J lost 1, with 13 bases in between. Germline CDR1 and CDR2: LNHDA and SQIVND (reference sequence). The CDR3 region is CASSIYSGVSNQPQHF. CDR3 bases: TGTGCCAGTAGTATCTATAGTGGCGTGAGCAATCAGCCCCAGCATTTT.

This clonotype was counted ten times or more. This rearrangement joins TRBV3-1 to TRBJ2-5; no clear D gene. V was shortened by 1 base and J by 2 bases, with 11 bases between the two germline ends. Germline loops: CDR1 LGHDT, CDR2 YNNKEL (reference sequence). The CDR3 length is 15 residues. The CDR3 protein is CASSQVNGPQETQYF. The CDR3 coding sequence is TGTGCCAGCAGCCAAGTGAACGGACCACAAGAGACCCAGTACTTC.

This clonotype has only a few counts. The chain recombines TRBV27 with TRBJ1-2; maybe TRBD1 (6 bases). The CDR3 spans 14 residues. The V gene lost 5 bases and the J gene lost 4 bases, with 14 bases spanning the gap. Per germline, CDR1 MNHEY and CDR2 SMNVEV (reference sequence). CDR3 region: CASSPLTGTYGYTF. The CDR3 nucleotides are TGTGCCAGCAGTCCCCTGACAGGAACCTATGGCTACACCTTC.

This clonotype was counted ten times or more. The gene calls are TRBV27 and TRBJ1-4; tentative D call: TRBD1 (5 bases). This CDR3 is built from 14 residues. Trimming shortened V by 9 bases and J by 8 bases, and 19 bases separated the two germline ends. From germline, CDR1 is MNHEY and CDR2 SMNVEV (reference sequence). The CDR3 DNA is TGTGCCAGTCGAAGGTCTGGGGGGTACGAAAAACTGTTTTTT. Its translation: CASRRSGGYEKLFF. Full variable domain (outside the CDR3, taken from reference TRBV27 and TRBJ1-4): EAQVTQNPRYLITVTGKKLTVTCSQNMNHEYMSWYRQDPGLGLRQIYYSMNVEVTDKGDVPEGYKVSRKEKRNFPLILESPSPNQTSLYFCASRRSGGYEKLFFGSGTQLSVL.

This clonotype was counted many times. The chain combines TRBV10-3 with TRBJ2-3; 7 nucleotides align to TRBD1. There are 13 residues in the CDR3. V trimming: 6 bases; J trimming: 2 bases; junction bases outside the gene matches: 2. CDR1 is ENHRY and CDR2 is SYGVKD in the germline V gene. The CDR3 nucleotides read TGTGCCATCAGAGGGACAGACACAGATACGCAGTATTTT. Protein: CAIRGTDTDTQYF.

The chain links TRBV20-1 to TRBJ2-7; D might be TRBD1 or TRBD2, each matching 5 bases. CDR1 DFQATT and CDR2 SNEGSKA come from the germline V gene (reference sequence). The CDR3 has 14 residues. Trimming pared 0 bases from V and 9 bases from J, leaving 18 bases between. The CDR3 region has the DNA TGCAGTGCTAGAGATCTCGGGGCCGGGAAGAGGCAGTACTTC. Its protein product is CSARDLGAGKRQYF.

This clonotype was counted ten times or more. V gene TRBV5-8 combines with J gene TRBJ1-1, with a weak D call TRBD1 (5 bases). Germline V lookup: CDR1 SGHTS, CDR2 YDEGEE. V dropped 3 bases and J dropped 5 bases, with 8 bases sitting between them. The CDR3 sequence is 12 residues long. The CDR3 DNA sequence: TGTGCCAGCAGCTGGGGACTTACTGAAGCTTTCTTT. Its protein is CASSWGLTEAFF.

This clonotype was counted at least ten times. The chain links TRBV29-1 to TRBJ1-1, with D tentatively TRBD1 (5 bases). With 5 bases removed from V and 6 bases from J, the gap between germline ends came to 16 bases. CDR3 length equals 13 residues. Germline-derived CDR1 and CDR2 are SQVTM and ANQGSEA. CDR3 region: CSVNGRVKAEAFF. The CDR3 nucleotides read TGCAGCGTTAACGGCAGGGTGAAGGCTGAAGCTTTCTTT.

This clonotype was seen ten or more times. The J gene is TRBJ1-1, the V gene TRBV5-1, with 10 bases matching TRBD1. Trimming took 4 bases from V and 1 from J; bases not matched to a gene: 4. CDR3 length: 15 residues. Per germline, CDR1 SGHRS and CDR2 YFSETQ. The CDR3 is CASSLTGGENTEAFF. The CDR3 DNA follows: TGCGCCAGCAGCCTGACAGGGGGCGAGAACACTGAAGCTTTCTTT.

This clonotype turned up a few times. This rearrangement joins TRBV19 to TRBJ1-5; tentative D call: TRBD1 (6 bases). Trimming shortened V by 6 bases and J by 1 base, and 10 bases separated the two germline ends. The CDR3 runs 14 residues. CDR1 is LNHDA, CDR2 SQIVND, per germline (reference sequence). CDR3 sequence (DNA): TGTGCCAGTAGCCACAGGGAGAGCAATCAGCCCCAGCATTTT. Its protein product is CASSHRESNQPQHF.